A selection of T cell receptor beta chains follows, all from one sample in a study of T cell responses to AZD1222 COVID-19 vaccine. Libraries were prepared by immunoSEQ multiplex PCR; TCRdb keeps only in-frame clonotypes and omits some of them. Among under 140,000 clones, about 87% were seen once, and the ten largest hold over 1.5%. The material sequenced was peripheral blood, taken on day 0 of AZD1222 vaccination. These receptors were collected from an adult in good health. Both conserved end residues are part of each CDR3. The D gene is left open where the match is weak. Part of the rows lack a size; the others show once, few, many or a class for expanded clones.

length: 14
J: TRBJ2-7
V: TRBV7-7
D: NA
size: NA
CDR3: CASSVGSGAYEQYF
DNA: TGTGCCAGCAGCGTAGGATCAGGCGCCTACGAGCAGTACTTC

length: 15
J: TRBJ1-1
V: TRBV7-2
D: NA
size: NA
CDR3: CASSLALGGNTEAFF
DNA: TGTGCCAGCAGCTTAGCGTTGGGCGGGAACACTGAAGCTTTCTTT

length: 13
J: TRBJ2-7
V: TRBV3-1/TRBV3-2
D: NA
size: NA
CDR3: CASTTGKSYEQYF
DNA: TGTGCCAGCACCACTGGGAAGTCCTACGAGCAGTACTTC

length: 15
J: TRBJ1-2
V: TRBV6-5
D: TRBD1
size: NA
CDR3: CASSWRQGDNYGYTF
DNA: TGTGCCAGCAGTTGGCGACAGGGGGACAACTATGGCTACACCTTC

length: 15
J: TRBJ1-5
V: TRBV5-1
D: TRBD1
size: NA
CDR3: CASRPGTGGEQPQHF
DNA: TGCGCCAGCAGACCCGGGACAGGGGGCGAACAGCCCCAGCATTTT

length: 16
J: TRBJ2-5
V: TRBV5-1
D: TRBD1
size: once
CDR3: CASSWPRQGTGETQYF
DNA: TGCGCCAGCAGCTGGCCACGACAGGGAACGGGGGAGACCCAGTACTTC

length: 16
J: TRBJ1-2
V: TRBV4-1
D: NA
size: NA
CDR3: CASSPTGQGASYGYTF
DNA: TGCGCCAGCAGCCCTACAGGGCAGGGAGCGAGCTATGGCTACACCTTC

length: 14
J: TRBJ2-7
V: TRBV6-1
D: NA
size: NA
CDR3: CASSENPGTNEQYF
DNA: TGTGCCAGCAGTGAAAACCCGGGTACCAACGAGCAGTACTTC

length: 12
J: TRBJ2-7
V: TRBV7-9
D: NA
size: NA
CDR3: CASSRTTYEQYF
DNA: TGTGCCAGCAGTCGAACTACCTACGAGCAGTACTTC

length: 14
J: TRBJ1-1
V: TRBV19
D: TRBD1
size: NA
CDR3: CASRAPGTTDRAFF
DNA: TGTGCCAGTAGAGCGCCGGGTACCACGGACAGGGCTTTCTTT

length: 14
J: TRBJ2-4
V: TRBV3-1/TRBV3-2
D: TRBD2
size: NA
CDR3: CASSLQLAGDIQYF
DNA: TGTGCCAGCAGCCTGCAACTAGCGGGAGACATTCAGTACTTC

length: 15
J: TRBJ1-4
V: TRBV19
D: NA
size: NA
CDR3: CASRQPGGSGEKLFF
DNA: TGTGCCAGTAGGCAGCCGGGCGGGTCGGGAGAAAAACTGTTTTTT

length: 14
J: TRBJ2-1
V: TRBV7-9
D: TRBD1
size: NA
CDR3: CASSSDQGADEQFF
DNA: TGTGCCAGCAGCTCTGACCAGGGGGCCGATGAGCAGTTCTTC

length: 16
J: TRBJ2-7
V: TRBV5-1
D: NA
size: NA
CDR3: CASSLAGAQPPYEQYF
DNA: TGCGCCAGCAGCTTGGCCGGGGCCCAACCCCCCTACGAGCAGTACTTC

length: 16
J: TRBJ1-4
V: TRBV5-6
D: TRBD1
size: NA
CDR3: CASNLNSGTENEKLFF
DNA: TGTGCCAGCAACCTAAACAGCGGGACAGAAAATGAAAAACTGTTTTTT

length: 17
J: TRBJ1-2
V: TRBV5-1
D: NA
size: NA
CDR3: CASSPTGGSVPGYGYTF
DNA: TGCGCCAGCAGCCCCACTGGCGGTTCAGTTCCTGGCTATGGCTACACCTTC

length: 15
J: TRBJ2-5
V: TRBV30
D: TRBD2
size: once
CDR3: CALTSGRGPGETQYF
DNA: TGTGCTCTCACTAGCGGGAGGGGTCCTGGAGAGACCCAGTACTTC

length: 15
J: TRBJ1-2
V: TRBV4-1
D: TRBD1
size: NA
CDR3: CASSQVNTGGNGYTF
DNA: TGCGCCAGCAGCCAAGTTAACACAGGGGGTAATGGCTACACCTTC

length: 14
J: TRBJ2-5
V: TRBV5-1
D: NA
size: NA
CDR3: CASSLEASAETQYF
DNA: TGCGCCAGCAGCTTGGAGGCTAGCGCGGAGACCCAGTACTTC

length: 14
J: TRBJ1-1
V: TRBV2
D: NA
size: NA
CDR3: CASSENRVNTEAFF
DNA: TGTGCCAGCAGTGAAAACAGGGTGAACACTGAAGCTTTCTTT

length: 13
J: TRBJ1-1
V: TRBV19
D: NA
size: NA
CDR3: CASDWGQNTEAFF
DNA: TGTGCCAGTGACTGGGGACAGAACACTGAAGCTTTCTTT

length: 13
J: TRBJ2-7
V: TRBV5-4
D: NA
size: NA
CDR3: CASMPGGSYEQYF
DNA: TGTGCCAGCATGCCTGGAGGTTCTTACGAGCAGTACTTC

length: 15
J: TRBJ2-7
V: TRBV19
D: TRBD1
size: once
CDR3: CASSLPGQGSNEQYF
DNA: TGTGCCAGTAGTTTACCGGGACAGGGGAGCAACGAGCAGTACTTC

length: 14
J: TRBJ1-4
V: TRBV10-3
D: TRBD1
size: NA
CDR3: CAISDGQGWEKLFF
DNA: TGTGCCATCAGTGATGGACAGGGGTGGGAAAAACTGTTTTTT

length: 15
J: TRBJ2-1
V: TRBV7-9
D: TRBD1
size: once
CDR3: CASSLAGGQGNEQFF
DNA: TGTGCCAGCAGCTTAGCTGGGGGACAGGGCAATGAGCAGTTCTTC

length: 14
J: TRBJ1-1
V: TRBV10-2
D: TRBD1
size: NA
CDR3: CASTLDRGDTEAFF
DNA: TGCGCCAGCACCTTGGACAGGGGGGACACTGAAGCTTTCTTT

length: 15
J: TRBJ1-1
V: TRBV7-9
D: NA
size: NA
CDR3: CASSRTGLGNTEAFF
DNA: TGTGCCAGCAGCCGAACAGGGTTAGGGAACACTGAAGCTTTCTTT

length: 14
J: TRBJ1-1
V: TRBV19
D: NA
size: NA
CDR3: CASSMGSGYTEAFF
DNA: TGTGCCAGTAGTATGGGATCGGGGTACACTGAAGCTTTCTTT

length: 14
J: TRBJ1-2
V: TRBV6-5
D: NA
size: NA
CDR3: CASSYSGASGGYTF
DNA: TGTGCCAGCAGTTACTCGGGGGCTAGCGGAGGCTACACCTTC

length: 16
J: TRBJ2-5
V: TRBV15
D: NA
size: NA
CDR3: CATSRDRSNRQETQYF
DNA: TGTGCCACCAGCAGGGACAGATCCAACCGCCAAGAGACCCAGTACTTC

length: 15
J: TRBJ2-3
V: TRBV6-5
D: NA
size: NA
CDR3: CASRTQGGLTDTQYF
DNA: TGTGCCAGCAGAACACAGGGAGGACTCACAGATACGCAGTATTTT

length: 15
J: TRBJ1-1
V: TRBV5-1
D: TRBD1
size: few
CDR3: CASSTMTGENTEAFF
DNA: TGCGCCAGCAGCACGATGACAGGGGAGAACACTGAAGCTTTCTTT

length: 12
J: TRBJ2-1
V: TRBV12-3/TRBV12-4
D: NA
size: few
CDR3: CASRTGTPRKFF
DNA: TGTGCCAGCAGGACCGGGACCCCACGGAAGTTCTTC

length: 15
J: TRBJ2-2
V: TRBV4-1
D: NA
size: NA
CDR3: CASSQGLRRPGELFF
DNA: TGCGCCAGCAGCCAGGGCCTTCGGAGGCCCGGGGAGCTGTTTTTT

length: 13
J: TRBJ2-5
V: TRBV14
D: NA
size: NA
CDR3: CASSPHAGETQYF
DNA: TGTGCCAGCAGCCCACATGCGGGAGAGACCCAGTACTTC

length: 16
J: TRBJ2-2
V: TRBV19
D: TRBD1
size: NA
CDR3: CASSMGQGAGTGELFF
DNA: TGTGCCAGTAGTATGGGACAGGGGGCGGGCACCGGGGAGCTGTTTTTT

length: 12
J: TRBJ1-5
V: TRBV19
D: NA
size: NA
CDR3: CASASLGQPQHF
DNA: TGTGCCAGTGCAAGCTTGGGCCAGCCCCAGCATTTT

length: 13
J: TRBJ2-1
V: TRBV19
D: TRBD1
size: NA
CDR3: CASSSDRANEQFF
DNA: TGTGCCAGTAGTAGTGACAGGGCTAATGAGCAGTTCTTC

length: 14
J: TRBJ1-6
V: TRBV6-1
D: NA
size: NA
CDR3: CASSEGTGNSPLHF
DNA: TGTGCCAGCAGTGAGGGGACGGGTAATTCACCCCTCCACTTT

length: 15
J: TRBJ1-3
V: TRBV5-1
D: TRBD1
size: NA
CDR3: CASSSGGTAGNTIYF
DNA: TGCGCCAGCAGCTCTGGAGGGACAGCTGGAAACACCATATATTTT

length: 14
J: TRBJ2-7
V: TRBV7-9
D: NA
size: once
CDR3: CASSLAGNSYEQYF
DNA: TGTGCCAGCAGCTTAGCGGGGAACTCCTACGAGCAGTACTTC

length: 15
J: TRBJ1-1
V: TRBV12-2
D: NA
size: once
CDR3: CASRLGRGVHTEAFF
DNA: TGTGCAAGTCGCTTAGGGAGGGGGGTTCACACTGAAGCTTTCTTT

length: 11
J: TRBJ2-7
V: TRBV3-1/TRBV3-2
D: NA
size: NA
CDR3: CASSQSYEQYF
DNA: TGTGCCAGCAGCCAATCATACGAGCAGTACTTC

length: 14
J: TRBJ1-4
V: TRBV5-1
D: TRBD1
size: NA
CDR3: CASRGTGGGEKLFF
DNA: TGCGCCAGCAGGGGGACAGGGGGCGGCGAAAAACTGTTTTTT

length: 16
J: TRBJ1-6
V: TRBV5-1
D: NA
size: NA
CDR3: CASSFGSYSTNSPLHF
DNA: TGCGCCAGCAGCTTCGGCAGCTACTCTACTAATTCACCCCTCCACTTT

length: 15
J: TRBJ1-2
V: TRBV7-6
D: NA
size: NA
CDR3: CASSLTSGGYGGYTF
DNA: TGTGCCAGCAGCTTGACATCGGGGGGCTATGGTGGCTACACCTTC

length: 14
J: TRBJ1-3
V: TRBV5-1
D: NA
size: NA
CDR3: CASTPGDSGNTIYF
DNA: TGCGCCAGCACCCCAGGCGACTCTGGAAACACCATATATTTT

length: 14
J: TRBJ2-3
V: TRBV10-2
D: NA
size: once
CDR3: CASSDGGSTDTQYF
DNA: TGCGCCAGCAGTGACGGCGGTAGCACAGATACGCAGTATTTT

length: 13
J: TRBJ1-1
V: TRBV7-8
D: NA
size: NA
CDR3: CASSSRVNTEAFF
DNA: TGTGCCAGCAGCTCCAGGGTGAACACTGAAGCTTTCTTT

length: 14
J: TRBJ1-1
V: TRBV5-1
D: NA
size: NA
CDR3: CASSGGTTGTEAFF
DNA: TGCGCCAGCAGCGGGGGGACAACGGGAACTGAAGCTTTCTTT

length: 16
J: TRBJ2-7
V: TRBV15
D: NA
size: NA
CDR3: CATSSPGDERLGEQYF
DNA: TGTGCCACCAGCAGTCCAGGGGACGAGAGGTTGGGCGAGCAGTACTTC

length: 12
J: TRBJ2-2
V: TRBV7-2
D: NA
size: NA
CDR3: CASSLQGRELFF
DNA: TGTGCCAGCAGTCTACAGGGCAGGGAGCTGTTTTTT

length: 16
J: TRBJ1-6
V: TRBV5-1
D: TRBD1
size: NA
CDR3: CASSLGTGETLTPLHF
DNA: TGCGCCAGCAGCTTGGGCACAGGGGAAACCCTTACACCCCTCCACTTT

length: 14
J: TRBJ2-5
V: TRBV10-1
D: TRBD1
size: NA
CDR3: CASSATGQQETQYF
DNA: TGCGCCAGCAGCGCCACGGGACAGCAAGAGACCCAGTACTTC

length: 18
J: TRBJ1-1
V: TRBV28
D: TRBD1
size: NA
CDR3: CASSSPSGTGLSNTEAFF
DNA: TGTGCCAGCAGTTCCCCCTCCGGGACAGGGCTTTCGAACACTGAAGCTTTCTTT

length: 17
J: TRBJ1-2
V: TRBV9
D: NA
size: once
CDR3: CASSPDPGTPQGHGYTF
DNA: TGTGCCAGCAGCCCGGATCCCGGGACACCCCAGGGTCATGGCTACACCTTC

length: 12
J: TRBJ1-2
V: TRBV5-1
D: NA
size: NA
CDR3: CASSLAGEGYTF
DNA: TGCGCCAGCAGCCTCGCCGGGGAAGGCTACACCTTC

length: 14
J: TRBJ2-2
V: TRBV4-1
D: NA
size: NA
CDR3: CASSQSTYTGELFF
DNA: TGCGCCAGCAGCCAGTCGACTTACACCGGGGAGCTGTTTTTT

length: 17
J: TRBJ2-3
V: TRBV6-4
D: TRBD1
size: few
CDR3: CASSAGTGTGGTNTQYF
DNA: TGTGCCAGCAGTGCCGGAACCGGGACAGGGGGCACAAATACGCAGTATTTT

length: 14
J: TRBJ2-7
V: TRBV5-1
D: NA
size: NA
CDR3: CASSWETGSYEQYF
DNA: TGCGCCAGCAGCTGGGAAACTGGAAGCTACGAGCAGTACTTC